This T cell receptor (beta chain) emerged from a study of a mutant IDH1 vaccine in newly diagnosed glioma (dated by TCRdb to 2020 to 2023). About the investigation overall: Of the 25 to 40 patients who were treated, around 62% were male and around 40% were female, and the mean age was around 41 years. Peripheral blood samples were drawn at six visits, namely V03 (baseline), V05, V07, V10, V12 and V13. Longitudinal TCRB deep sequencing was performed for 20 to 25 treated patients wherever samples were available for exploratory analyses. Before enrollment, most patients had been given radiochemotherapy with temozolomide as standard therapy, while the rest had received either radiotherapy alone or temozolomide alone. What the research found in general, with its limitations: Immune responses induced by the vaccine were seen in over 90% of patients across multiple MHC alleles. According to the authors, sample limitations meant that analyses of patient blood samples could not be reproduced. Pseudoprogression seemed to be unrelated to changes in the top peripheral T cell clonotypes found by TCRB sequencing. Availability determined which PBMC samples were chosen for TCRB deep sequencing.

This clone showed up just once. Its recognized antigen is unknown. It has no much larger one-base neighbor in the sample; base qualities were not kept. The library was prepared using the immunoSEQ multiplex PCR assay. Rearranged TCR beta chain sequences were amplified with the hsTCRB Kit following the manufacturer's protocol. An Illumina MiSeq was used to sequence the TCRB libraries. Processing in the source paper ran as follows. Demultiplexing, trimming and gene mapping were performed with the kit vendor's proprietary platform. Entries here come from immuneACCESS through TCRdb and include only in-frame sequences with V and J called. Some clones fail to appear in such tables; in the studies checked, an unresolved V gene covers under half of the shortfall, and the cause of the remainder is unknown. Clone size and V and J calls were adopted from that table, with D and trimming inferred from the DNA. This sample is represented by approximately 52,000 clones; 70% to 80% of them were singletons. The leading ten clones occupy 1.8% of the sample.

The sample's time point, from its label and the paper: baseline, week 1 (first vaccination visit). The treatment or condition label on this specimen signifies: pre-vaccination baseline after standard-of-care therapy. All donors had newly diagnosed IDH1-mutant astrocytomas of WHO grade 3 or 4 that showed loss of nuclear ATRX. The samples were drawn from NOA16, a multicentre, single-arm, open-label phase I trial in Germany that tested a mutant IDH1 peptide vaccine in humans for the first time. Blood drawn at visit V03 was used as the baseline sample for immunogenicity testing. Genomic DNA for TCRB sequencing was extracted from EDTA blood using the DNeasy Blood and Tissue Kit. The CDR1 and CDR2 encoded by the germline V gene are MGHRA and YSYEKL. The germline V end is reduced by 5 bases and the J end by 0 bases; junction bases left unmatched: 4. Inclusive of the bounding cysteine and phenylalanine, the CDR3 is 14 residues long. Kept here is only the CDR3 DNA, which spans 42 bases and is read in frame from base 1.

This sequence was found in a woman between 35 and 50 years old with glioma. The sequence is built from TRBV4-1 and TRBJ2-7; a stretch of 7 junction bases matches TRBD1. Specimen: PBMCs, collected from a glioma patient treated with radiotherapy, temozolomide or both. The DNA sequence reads TGCGCCAGCAGCAAGGACAGGACCTCCTACGAGCAGTACTTC. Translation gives CASSKDRTSYEQYF.